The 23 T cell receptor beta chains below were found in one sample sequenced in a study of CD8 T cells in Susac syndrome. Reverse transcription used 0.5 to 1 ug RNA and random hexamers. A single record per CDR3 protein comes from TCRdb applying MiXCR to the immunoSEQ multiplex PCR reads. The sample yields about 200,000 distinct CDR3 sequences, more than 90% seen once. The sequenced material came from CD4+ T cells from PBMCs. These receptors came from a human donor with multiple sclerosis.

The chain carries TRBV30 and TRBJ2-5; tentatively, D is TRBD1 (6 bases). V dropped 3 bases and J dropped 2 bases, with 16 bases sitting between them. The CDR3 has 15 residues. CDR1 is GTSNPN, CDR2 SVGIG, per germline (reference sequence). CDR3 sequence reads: CAWRAMTGPQETQYF. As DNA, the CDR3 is TGTGCCTGGAGGGCAATGACAGGTCCACAAGAGACCCAGTACTTC.

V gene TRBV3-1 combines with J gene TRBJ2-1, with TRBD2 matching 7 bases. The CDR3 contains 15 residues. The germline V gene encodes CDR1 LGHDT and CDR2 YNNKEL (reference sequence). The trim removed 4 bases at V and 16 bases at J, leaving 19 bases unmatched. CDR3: CASSRTGLRLPTTFF. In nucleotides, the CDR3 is TGTGCCAGCAGCCGAACGGGACTACGCCTTCCTACAACCTTCTTC.

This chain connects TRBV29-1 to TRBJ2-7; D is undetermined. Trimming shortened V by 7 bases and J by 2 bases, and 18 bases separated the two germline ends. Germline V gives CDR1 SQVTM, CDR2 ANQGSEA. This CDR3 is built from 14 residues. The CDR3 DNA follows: TGCAGCGCTGCCCCTCGTGGACGGGCCTACGAGCAGTACTTC. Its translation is CSAAPRGRAYEQYF.

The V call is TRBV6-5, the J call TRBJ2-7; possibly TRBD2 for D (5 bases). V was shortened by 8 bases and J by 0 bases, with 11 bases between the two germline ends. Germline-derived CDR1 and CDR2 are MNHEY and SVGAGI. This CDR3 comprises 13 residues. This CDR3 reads CASASGISYEQYF. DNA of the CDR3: TGTGCCAGCGCCTCGGGGATCTCCTACGAGCAGTACTTC.

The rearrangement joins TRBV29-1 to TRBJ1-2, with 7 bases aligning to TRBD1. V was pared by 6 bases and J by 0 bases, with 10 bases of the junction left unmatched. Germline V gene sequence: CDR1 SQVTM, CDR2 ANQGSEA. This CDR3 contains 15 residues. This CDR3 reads CSVPLDRTTNYGYTF. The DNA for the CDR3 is TGCAGCGTACCCTTGGACAGGACTACTAACTATGGCTACACCTTC.

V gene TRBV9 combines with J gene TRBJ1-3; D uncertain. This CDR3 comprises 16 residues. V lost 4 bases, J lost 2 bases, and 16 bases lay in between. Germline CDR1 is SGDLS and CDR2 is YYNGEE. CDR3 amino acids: CASSKGVSVAGNTIYF. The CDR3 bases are TGTGCCAGCAGCAAGGGTGTGAGTGTCGCTGGAAACACCATATATTTT.

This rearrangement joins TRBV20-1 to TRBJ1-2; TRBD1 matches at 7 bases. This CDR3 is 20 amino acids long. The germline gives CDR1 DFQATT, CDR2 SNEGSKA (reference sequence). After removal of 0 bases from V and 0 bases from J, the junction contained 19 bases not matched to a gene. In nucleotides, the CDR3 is TGCAGTGCTAGAGATAACCACCGCGGGACAGCGTCTTTAGCTAACTATGGCTACACCTTC. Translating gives CSARDNHRGTASLANYGYTF.

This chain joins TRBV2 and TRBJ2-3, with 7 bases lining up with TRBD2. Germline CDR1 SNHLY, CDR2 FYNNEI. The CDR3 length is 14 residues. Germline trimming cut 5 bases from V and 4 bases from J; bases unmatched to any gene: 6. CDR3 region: CASSLTSEADTQYF. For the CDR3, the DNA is TGTGCCAGCAGTCTAACTAGCGAGGCAGATACGCAGTATTTT. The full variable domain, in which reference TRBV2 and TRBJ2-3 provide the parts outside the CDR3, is EPEVTQTPSHQVTQMGQEVILRCVPISNHLYFYWYRQILGQKVEFLVSFYNNEISEKSEIFDDQFSVERPDGSNFTLKIRSTKLEDSAMYFCASSLTSEADTQYFGPGTRLTVL.

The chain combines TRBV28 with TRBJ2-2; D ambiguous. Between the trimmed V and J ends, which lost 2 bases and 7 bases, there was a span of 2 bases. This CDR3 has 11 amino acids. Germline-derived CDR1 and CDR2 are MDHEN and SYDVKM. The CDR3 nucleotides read TGTGCCAGCAGTTTACGCGGGGAGCTGTTTTTT. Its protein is CASSLRGELFF.

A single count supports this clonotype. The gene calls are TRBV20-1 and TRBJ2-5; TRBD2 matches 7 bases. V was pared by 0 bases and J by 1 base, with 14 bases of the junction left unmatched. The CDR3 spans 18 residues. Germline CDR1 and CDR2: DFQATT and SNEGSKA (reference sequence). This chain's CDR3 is CSARDPSGTRASQETQYF. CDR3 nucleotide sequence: TGCAGTGCTAGAGATCCCAGCGGGACGCGGGCGAGCCAAGAGACCCAGTACTTC.

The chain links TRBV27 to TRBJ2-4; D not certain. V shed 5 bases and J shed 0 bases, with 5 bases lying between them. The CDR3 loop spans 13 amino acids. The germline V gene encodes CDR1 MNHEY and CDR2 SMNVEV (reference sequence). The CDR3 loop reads CASSPVAKNIQYF. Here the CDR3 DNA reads TGTGCCAGCAGTCCGGTAGCCAAAAACATTCAGTACTTC.

CDR3 sequence reads: CASQGAVLTDTQYF. For the CDR3, the DNA is TGTGCCAGCCAGGGGGCGGTTCTCACAGATACGCAGTATTTT. The rearrangement links TRBV4-2 to TRBJ2-3, with TRBD1 matching over 8 bases. The CDR3 spans 14 residues. V was clipped by 8 bases and J by 2 bases; unmatched bases: 6. Germline assignment: CDR1 LGHNA and CDR2 YNFKEQ.

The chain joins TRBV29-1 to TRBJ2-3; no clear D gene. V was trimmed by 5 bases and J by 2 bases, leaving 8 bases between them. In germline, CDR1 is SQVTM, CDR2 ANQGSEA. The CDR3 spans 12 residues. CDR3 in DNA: TGCAGCGTTCCCATACCCACAGATACGCAGTATTTT. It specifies CSVPIPTDTQYF.

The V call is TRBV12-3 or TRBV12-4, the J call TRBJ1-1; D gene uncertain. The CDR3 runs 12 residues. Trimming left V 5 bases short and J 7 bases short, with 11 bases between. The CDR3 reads CASSPQRVEAFF. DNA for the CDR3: TGTGCCAGCAGTCCACAGAGAGTTGAAGCTTTCTTT.

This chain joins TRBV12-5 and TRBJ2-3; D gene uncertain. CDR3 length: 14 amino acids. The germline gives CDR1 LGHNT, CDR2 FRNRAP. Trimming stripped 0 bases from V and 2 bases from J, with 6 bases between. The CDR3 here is CASGLVVSTDTQYF. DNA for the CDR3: TGTGCTAGTGGTTTGGTCGTCTCCACAGATACGCAGTATTTT.

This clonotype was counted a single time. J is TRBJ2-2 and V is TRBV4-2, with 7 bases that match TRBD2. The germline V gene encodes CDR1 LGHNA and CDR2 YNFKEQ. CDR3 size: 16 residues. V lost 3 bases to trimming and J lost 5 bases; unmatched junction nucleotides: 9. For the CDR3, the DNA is TGTGCCAGCAGCCAGATTAGCGGGCGAGGGACCGGGGAGCTGTTTTTT. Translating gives CASSQISGRGTGELFF.

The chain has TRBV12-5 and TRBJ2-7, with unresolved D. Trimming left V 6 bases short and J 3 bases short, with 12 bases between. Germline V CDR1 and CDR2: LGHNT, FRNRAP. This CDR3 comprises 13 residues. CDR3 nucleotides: TGTGCTAGTGGCCCCAGTCAATTCTACGAGCAGTACTTC. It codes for CASGPSQFYEQYF.

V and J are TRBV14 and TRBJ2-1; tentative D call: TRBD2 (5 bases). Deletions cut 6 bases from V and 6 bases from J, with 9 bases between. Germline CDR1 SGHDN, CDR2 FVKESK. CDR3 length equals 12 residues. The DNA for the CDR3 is TGTGCCAGCAGTACGGGAATCAATGAGCAGTTCTTC. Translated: CASSTGINEQFF.

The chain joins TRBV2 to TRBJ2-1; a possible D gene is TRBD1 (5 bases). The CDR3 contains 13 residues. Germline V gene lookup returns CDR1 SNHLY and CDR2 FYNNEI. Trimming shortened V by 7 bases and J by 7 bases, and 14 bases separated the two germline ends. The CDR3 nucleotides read TGTGCCAGCAAAAGCAGGGTATGGAATGAGCAGTTCTTC. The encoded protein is CASKSRVWNEQFF.

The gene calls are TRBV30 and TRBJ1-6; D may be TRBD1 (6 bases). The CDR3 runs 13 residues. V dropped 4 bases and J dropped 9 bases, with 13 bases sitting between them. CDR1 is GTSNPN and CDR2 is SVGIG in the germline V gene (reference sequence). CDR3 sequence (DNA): TGTGCCTGGAATTACCGGGGGCCTTCACCCCTCCACTTT. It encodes CAWNYRGPSPLHF. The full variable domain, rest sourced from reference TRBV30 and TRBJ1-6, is SQTIHQWPATLVQPVGSPLSLECTVEGTSNPNLYWYRQAAGRGLQLLFYSVGIGQISSEVPQNLSASRPQDRQFILSSKKLLLSDSGFYLCAWNYRGPSPLHFGNGTRLTVT.

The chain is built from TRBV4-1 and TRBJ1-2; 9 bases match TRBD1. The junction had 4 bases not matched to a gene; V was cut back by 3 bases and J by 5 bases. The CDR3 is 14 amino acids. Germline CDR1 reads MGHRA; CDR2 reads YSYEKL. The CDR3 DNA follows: TGCGCCAGCAGCCACGAGGGACAGGGTTATGGCTACACCTTC. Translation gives CASSHEGQGYGYTF.

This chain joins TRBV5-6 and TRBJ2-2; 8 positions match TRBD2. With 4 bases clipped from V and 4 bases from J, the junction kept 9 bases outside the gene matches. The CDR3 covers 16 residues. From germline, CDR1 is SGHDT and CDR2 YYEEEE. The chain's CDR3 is CASSPLAGGSTGELFF. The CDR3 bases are TGTGCCAGCAGCCCCCTCGCGGGGGGTAGCACCGGGGAGCTGTTTTTT.

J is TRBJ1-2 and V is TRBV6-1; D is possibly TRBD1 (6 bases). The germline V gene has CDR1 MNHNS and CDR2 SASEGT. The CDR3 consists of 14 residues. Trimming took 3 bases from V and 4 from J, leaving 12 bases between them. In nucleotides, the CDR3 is TGTGCCAGCAGTGAGGGGGGCGCTGGCTATGGCTACACCTTC. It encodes CASSEGGAGYGYTF.